This T cell receptor (beta chain) originates from a study of shared clonotypes between healthy human individuals. All donors were healthy HIV-negative adults lacking recent acute infections or vaccinations. Donors were Caucasian adults residing in Nashville, Tennessee, USA. The protocol was immunoSEQ multiplex PCR, while the TCRdb copy is restricted to in-frame clones and leaves out a portion. The sample lists about 490,000 clones; more than 75% were seen once. After removal of 1 base from V and 4 bases from J, the junction contained 4 bases not matched to a gene. Germline loops: CDR1 SEHNR, CDR2 FQNEAQ (reference sequence). The CDR3 sequence is 16 residues long.

Specimen: PBMCs. J is TRBJ2-7 and V is TRBV7-9, with TRBD2 matching over 13 bases. The TCR was taken from a woman aged 40 to 49 in good health. Some clones in this sample may be carry-over from other donors' samples. The DNA for the CDR3 is TGTGCCAGCAGCTTAGGCTGGACTAGCGGGAGTTACGAGCAGTACTTC. This translates into CASSLGWTSGSYEQYF.